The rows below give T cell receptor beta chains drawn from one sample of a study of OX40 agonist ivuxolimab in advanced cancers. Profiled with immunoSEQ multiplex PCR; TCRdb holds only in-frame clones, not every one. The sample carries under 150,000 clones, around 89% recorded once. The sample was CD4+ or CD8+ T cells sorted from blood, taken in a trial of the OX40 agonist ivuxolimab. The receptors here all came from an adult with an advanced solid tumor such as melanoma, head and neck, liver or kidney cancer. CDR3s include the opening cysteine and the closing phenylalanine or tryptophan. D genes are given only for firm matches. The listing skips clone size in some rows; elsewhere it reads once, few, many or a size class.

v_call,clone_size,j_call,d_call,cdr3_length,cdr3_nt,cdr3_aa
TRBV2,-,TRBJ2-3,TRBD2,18,TGTGCCAGCACCCTCGGTATTAGCGGGGGTCGGAAAGAACATACGCAGTATTTT,CASTLGISGGRKEHTQYF
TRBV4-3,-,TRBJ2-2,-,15,TGCGCCAGCAGCCAAGGGGGCACCAACACCGGGGAGCTGTTTTTT,CASSQGGTNTGELFF
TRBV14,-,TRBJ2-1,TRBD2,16,TGTGCCAGCAGCCAAGGTGAACTAGCGGGGGTCGGGGAGCAGTTCTTC,CASSQGELAGVGEQFF
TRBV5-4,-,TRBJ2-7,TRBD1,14,TGTGCCAGCAGCGGACAGGGGAGCTCCTACGAGCAGTACTTC,CASSGQGSSYEQYF
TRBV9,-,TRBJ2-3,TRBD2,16,TGTGCCAGCAGCGTAGAATCAGGACTAGTAACAGATACGCAGTATTTT,CASSVESGLVTDTQYF
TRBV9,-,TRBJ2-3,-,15,TGTGCCAGCACTGAGGCCCCCCAAACCACAGATACGCAGTATTTT,CASTEAPQTTDTQYF
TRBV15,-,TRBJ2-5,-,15,TGTGCCACCAGGGGAAAGGGCGGCCTTCAAGAGACCCAGTACTTC,CATRGKGGLQETQYF
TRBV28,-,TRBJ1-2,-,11,TGTGCCAGCAGCCCCTCCTATGGCTACACCTTC,CASSPSYGYTF
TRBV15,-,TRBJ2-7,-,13,TGTGCCACCAGCAGAGATCAATTCCGGGAGCAGTACTTC,CATSRDQFREQYF
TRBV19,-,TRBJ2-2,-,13,TGTGCCAGTTACAGCGGAGGCACCGGGGAGCTGTTTTTT,CASYSGGTGELFF
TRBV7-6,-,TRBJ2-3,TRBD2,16,TGTGCCAGCAGCTTAAATAGCGGGGGGGGCACAGATACGCAGTATTTT,CASSLNSGGGTDTQYF
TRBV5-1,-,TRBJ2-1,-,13,TGCGCCAGCAGCTCGGAAGGTTACAATGAGCAGTTCTTC,CASSSEGYNEQFF
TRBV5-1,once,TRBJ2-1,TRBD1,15,TGCGCCAGCAGCTCCCCGGGACAGGGGTTAGGGGAGCAGTTCTTC,CASSSPGQGLGEQFF
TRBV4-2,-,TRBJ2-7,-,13,TGTGCCAGCAGCCAATTGCCCCGCTACGAGCAGTACTTC,CASSQLPRYEQYF
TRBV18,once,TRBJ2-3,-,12,TGTGCCAGCTCACCTAGCACAGATACGCAGTATTTT,CASSPSTDTQYF
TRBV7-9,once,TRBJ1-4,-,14,TGTGCCAGCAGCTTATCTGGGGTAAATGAAAAACTGTTTTTT,CASSLSGVNEKLFF
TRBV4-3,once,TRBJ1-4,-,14,TGCGCCAGCAGCCAAGACCAGCGGGGTGAAAAACTGTTTTTT,CASSQDQRGEKLFF
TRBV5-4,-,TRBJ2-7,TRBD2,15,TGTGCCAGCAGCTTCCGGGGGGGGCCTCAAGACGAGCAGTACTTC,CASSFRGGPQDEQYF
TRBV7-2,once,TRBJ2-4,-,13,TGTGCCAGCAGCTTAGGAGAGAGGGACATTCAGTACTTC,CASSLGERDIQYF
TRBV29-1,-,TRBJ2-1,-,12,TGCAGCGGCACCAGGGGCGCCAATGAGCAGTTCTTC,CSGTRGANEQFF
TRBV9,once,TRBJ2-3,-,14,TGTGCCAGCAGCCCCGGACAAAGCACAGATACGCAGTATTTT,CASSPGQSTDTQYF
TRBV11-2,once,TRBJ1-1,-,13,TGTGCCAGCAGCGTCGGACAGAACACTGAAGCTTTCTTT,CASSVGQNTEAFF
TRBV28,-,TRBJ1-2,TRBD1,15,TGTGCCAGCAAGGGGGCCTGGGAAGCTAACTATGGCTACACCTTC,CASKGAWEANYGYTF
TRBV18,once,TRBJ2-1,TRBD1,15,TGTGCCAGCTCACCACAGGGACAGCCCTACAATGAGCAGTTCTTC,CASSPQGQPYNEQFF
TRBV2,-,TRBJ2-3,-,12,TGTGCCAGCAGTGTTAGCACAGATACGCAGTATTTT,CASSVSTDTQYF
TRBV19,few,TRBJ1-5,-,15,TGTGCCAGTATTAACAACAGGGAGGTCAATCAGCCCCAGCATTTT,CASINNREVNQPQHF
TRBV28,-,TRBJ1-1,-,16,TGTGCCAGCAGATCCCCCGGGAACACAGAGAACACTGAAGCTTTCTTT,CASRSPGNTENTEAFF
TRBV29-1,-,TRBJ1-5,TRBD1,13,TGCAGCGTGACGGACAGGTTAGGTCAGCCCCAGCATTTT,CSVTDRLGQPQHF
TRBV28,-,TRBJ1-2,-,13,TGTGCCAGCAGTACTACAGGGAAACTTGGCTACACCTTC,CASSTTGKLGYTF
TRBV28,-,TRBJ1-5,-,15,TGTGCCAGCCTCCCTGGGCCCGCGCAGAATCAGCCCCAGCATTTT,CASLPGPAQNQPQHF
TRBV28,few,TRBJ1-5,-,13,TGTGCCAGCAGTTTAAGTCATCGCAGTGCCCAGCATTTT,CASSLSHRSAQHF
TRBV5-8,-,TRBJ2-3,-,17,TGTGCCAGCAGCTTGTCCACGAGGACGCACGGCACAGATACGCAGTATTTT,CASSLSTRTHGTDTQYF
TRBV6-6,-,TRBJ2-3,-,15,TGTGCCAGCAGTTGGGAGGGGGTCGGTACAGATACGCAGTATTTT,CASSWEGVGTDTQYF
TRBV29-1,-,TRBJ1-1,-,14,TGCAGCGTTGAAAAGGTATCGAGGGACACTGAAGCTTTCTTT,CSVEKVSRDTEAFF
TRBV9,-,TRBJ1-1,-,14,TGTGCCAGCAGCGTAGCTTCCTTAAACACTGAAGCTTTCTTT,CASSVASLNTEAFF
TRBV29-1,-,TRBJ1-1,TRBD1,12,TGCAGCGCTGAGGGGACAGGGGGCATTGTTTTCTTT,CSAEGTGGIVFF
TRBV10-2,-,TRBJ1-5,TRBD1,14,TGCGCCAGCAGCCCCGGACAGGGAAGTCAGCCCCAGCATTTT,CASSPGQGSQPQHF
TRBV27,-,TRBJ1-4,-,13,TGTGCCAGCAGGGGGGGTCCCACCGAAAAACTGTTTTTT,CASRGGPTEKLFF
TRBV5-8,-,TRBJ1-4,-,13,TGTGCCAGCCTTAGGGGACTTAATGAAAAACTGTTTTTT,CASLRGLNEKLFF
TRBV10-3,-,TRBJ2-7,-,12,TGTGCCATCGGGGGGCGGTCCTACGAGCAGTACTTC,CAIGGRSYEQYF
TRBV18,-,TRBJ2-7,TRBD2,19,TGTGCCAGCTCACCACAGGTTTTTCGAGGAGGCGGGGGGCCTGTGGAGCAGTACTTC,CASSPQVFRGGGGPVEQYF
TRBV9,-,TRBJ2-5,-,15,TGTGCCAGCAGGCCCGGGACCCTGGAGGAAGAGACCCAGTACTTC,CASRPGTLEEETQYF
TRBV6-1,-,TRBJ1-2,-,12,TGTGCCAGCATCAAAAGGGGGGATGGCTACACCTTC,CASIKRGDGYTF
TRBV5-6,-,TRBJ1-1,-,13,TGTGCCAGCAGCACCGCGGGGGGGACTGAAGCTTTCTTT,CASSTAGGTEAFF
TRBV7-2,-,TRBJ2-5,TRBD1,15,TGTGCCAGCAGCTTAACGGGGACAGCCCAAGAGACCCAGTACTTC,CASSLTGTAQETQYF
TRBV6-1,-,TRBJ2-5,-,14,TGTGCCAGCAGTGAAATCCGGCTTGGGGAGACCCAGTACTTC,CASSEIRLGETQYF
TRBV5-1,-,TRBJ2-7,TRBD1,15,TGCGCCAGCAGCCCCGGGACAGGGGATACCTACGAGCAGTACTTC,CASSPGTGDTYEQYF
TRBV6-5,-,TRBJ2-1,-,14,TGTGCCAGCAGTTCGGTCGGCGGGCGCAATGAGCAGTTCTTC,CASSSVGGRNEQFF